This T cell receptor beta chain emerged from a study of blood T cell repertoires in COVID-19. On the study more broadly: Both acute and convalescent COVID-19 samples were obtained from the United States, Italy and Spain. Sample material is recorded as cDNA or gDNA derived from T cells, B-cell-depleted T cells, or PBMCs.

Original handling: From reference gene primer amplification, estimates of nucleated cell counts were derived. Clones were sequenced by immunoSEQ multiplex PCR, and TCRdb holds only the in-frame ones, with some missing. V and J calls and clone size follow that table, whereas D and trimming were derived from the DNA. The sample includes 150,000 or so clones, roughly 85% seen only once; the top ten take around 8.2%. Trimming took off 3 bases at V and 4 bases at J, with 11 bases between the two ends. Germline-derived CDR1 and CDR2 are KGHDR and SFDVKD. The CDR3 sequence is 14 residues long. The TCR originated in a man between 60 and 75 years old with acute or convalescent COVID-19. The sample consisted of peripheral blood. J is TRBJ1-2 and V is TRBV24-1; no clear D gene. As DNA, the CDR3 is TGTGCCACCAGTGATCCGTCCGGGATCTATGGCTACACCTTC. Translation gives CATSDPSGIYGYTF.